A selection of T cell receptor beta chains follows, all from one sample in a study of blood T cell repertoires in COVID-19. The assay was immunoSEQ multiplex PCR, and TCRdb's table has in-frame clones only and misses some. This table holds about 190,000 clones, around 86% found once. Specimen: peripheral blood. The origin of the receptors is a woman in her thirties with active or convalescent COVID-19. CDR3s include the opening cysteine and the closing phenylalanine or tryptophan. D genes are given only for firm matches.

v_call	cdr3_length	j_call	d_call	cdr3_aa	cdr3_nt
TRBV2	14	TRBJ2-5	-	CASSEALRGPAQYF	TGTGCCAGCAGTGAAGCCTTGCGGGGGCCGGCCCAGTACTTC
TRBV27	14	TRBJ1-5	TRBD1	CASSPDRSAQPQHF	TGTGCCAGCAGTCCGGACAGGTCTGCTCAGCCCCAGCATTTT
TRBV30	14	TRBJ1-1	-	CAWVRRGGDTEAFF	TGTGCCTGGGTACGCCGGGGGGGGGACACTGAAGCTTTCTTT
TRBV15	16	TRBJ2-2	TRBD2	CATSRGTSAATGELFF	TGTGCCACCAGCAGAGGCACTAGCGCCGCCACCGGGGAGCTGTTTTTT
TRBV12-3/TRBV12-4	13	TRBJ1-1	-	CASSLGGRAEAFF	TGTGCCAGCAGTCTTGGGGGCAGGGCTGAAGCTTTCTTT
TRBV27	17	TRBJ2-1	TRBD2	CASSISRTSGRANEQFF	TGTGCCAGCAGTATCTCTCGGACTAGCGGGAGGGCCAATGAGCAGTTCTTC
TRBV7-2	17	TRBJ2-7	TRBD2	CASSSHLGGRVFYEQYF	TGTGCCAGCAGCTCCCACCTGGGCGGGAGGGTTTTTTACGAGCAGTACTTC
TRBV5-1	15	TRBJ2-3	-	CASSAGLLNTDTQYF	TGCGCCAGCAGCGCGGGACTTTTGAACACAGATACGCAGTATTTT
TRBV24-1	15	TRBJ2-7	-	CATSDSQGREYEQYF	TGTGCCACCAGTGACTCCCAGGGGCGGGAGTACGAGCAGTACTTC
TRBV28	13	TRBJ1-1	TRBD1	CASSGTENTEAFF	TGTGCCAGCTCCGGGACAGAGAACACTGAAGCTTTCTTT
TRBV27	18	TRBJ1-6	TRBD1	CASSLIWGTGGKPSPLHF	TGTGCCAGCAGCCTTATTTGGGGGACAGGGGGGAAGCCTTCACCCCTCCACTTT